This TCR beta chain is from a study of CD8 T cells in Susac syndrome. Germline CDR1 reads LGHNA; CDR2 reads YSLEER. This CDR3 is built from 15 residues. V dropped 4 bases and J dropped 8 bases, with 15 bases sitting between them. Random hexamers primed reverse transcription of about 0.45 to 1 ug RNA. TCR beta CDR3 was amplified by immunoSEQ covering 54 Vbeta and 13 Jbeta. TCRdb processed the immunoSEQ multiplex PCR reads anew with MiXCR; each CDR3 protein has one entry. The profile shows 210,000 or so distinct CDR3 sequences, approximately 94% of them singletons. Sequencing was done on a sample of CD4+ T cells from PBMCs. This clonotype was sampled from a human donor with Susac syndrome. This chain uses TRBV4-3 with TRBJ1-6, with a tentative D call TRBD1 (6 bases). As DNA, the CDR3 is TGCGCCAGCAGCCCCTCTGCAGGGGACGATTCACCCCTCCACTTT. Its protein is CASSPSAGDDSPLHF.